The clone carrying this TCR beta chain was counted between two and nine times. Its antigen remains unknown. The assay that was used to sequence DNA from cultured CD4+ T cells was the Oncomine TCR Beta short-read assay. TCRdb passed the PCR reads through MiXCR, listing each CDR3 protein once. The data contain around 25,000 distinct CDR3 sequences, roughly 27% of them seen just once; the ten biggest clones take up around 7.5%. Germline V CDR1 and CDR2: MDHEN, SYDVKM. V was clipped by 4 bases and J by 2 bases; unmatched bases: 2. The CDR3 extends over 14 amino acids. The data were obtained in a study of vaccination and CD4 T cells after COVID-19. Study as a whole: Participants received two doses of either BNT162b2 or mRNA-1273 vaccine. Post-COVID draws followed diagnosis by a median roughly 93 days (range 35 to 161). As control conditions, cultures were given either a CEFX pool serving as positive control, an HIV-1 Nef pool, or no peptide at all.

Time point denoted: late sampling 161 to 241 days after vaccination in three convalescent patients. The treatment: roughly 11-day PBMC culture with coronavirus spike peptide pools or control peptides (ViraFEST assay). After being plated at two million per well, PBMCs were cultured with about 10 IU/ml IL-2 and approximately 9.2 ug/ml peptide pools. The V and J genes are TRBV28 and TRBJ2-1, with 7 bases fitting TRBD2. The TCR comes from a human donor who had recovered from COVID-19. The sample here was CD4+ T cells from blood, cultured in vitro, taken about 7 months after SARS-CoV-2 vaccination. The CDR3 DNA sequence: TGTGCCAGCAGTTCACGGGGGGCCTACAATGAGCAGTTCTTC. It encodes CASSSRGAYNEQFF.